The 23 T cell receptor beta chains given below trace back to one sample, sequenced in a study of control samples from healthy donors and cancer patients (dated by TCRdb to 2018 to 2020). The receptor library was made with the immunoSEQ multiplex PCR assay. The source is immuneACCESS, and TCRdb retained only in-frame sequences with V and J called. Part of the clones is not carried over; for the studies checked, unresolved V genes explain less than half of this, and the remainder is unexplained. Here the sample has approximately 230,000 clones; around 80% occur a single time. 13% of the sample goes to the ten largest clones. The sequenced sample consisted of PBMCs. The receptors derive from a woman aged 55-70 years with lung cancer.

CDR3 bases: TGTGCCAGCAGTGAAAACAATGAGCAGTTCTTC. Amino acids: CASSENNEQFF. The V and J genes are TRBV2 and TRBJ2-1; D not certain. This CDR3 region has 11 residues. V was shortened by 2 bases and J by 5 bases, with 1 base between the two germline ends. Germline lookup yields CDR1 SNHLY and CDR2 FYNNEI. Complete variable domain (other parts from reference TRBV2 and TRBJ2-1): EPEVTQTPSHQVTQMGQEVILRCVPISNHLYFYWYRQILGQKVEFLVSFYNNEISEKSEIFDDQFSVERPDGSNFTLKIRSTKLEDSAMYFCASSENNEQFFGPGTRLTVL.

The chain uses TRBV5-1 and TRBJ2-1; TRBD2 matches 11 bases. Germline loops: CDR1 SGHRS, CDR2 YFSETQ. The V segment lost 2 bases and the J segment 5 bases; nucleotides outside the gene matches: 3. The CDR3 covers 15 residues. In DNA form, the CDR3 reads TGCGCCAGCAGCTTTAGCGGGGGGGCAAACAATGAGCAGTTCTTC. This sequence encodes CASSFSGGANNEQFF.

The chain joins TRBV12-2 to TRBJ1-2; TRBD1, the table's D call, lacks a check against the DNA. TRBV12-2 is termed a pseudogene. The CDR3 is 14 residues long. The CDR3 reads CASRTGTGGSGYTF. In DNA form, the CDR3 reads TGTGCAAGTCGCACCGGGACAGGGGGCTCTGGCTACACCTTC.

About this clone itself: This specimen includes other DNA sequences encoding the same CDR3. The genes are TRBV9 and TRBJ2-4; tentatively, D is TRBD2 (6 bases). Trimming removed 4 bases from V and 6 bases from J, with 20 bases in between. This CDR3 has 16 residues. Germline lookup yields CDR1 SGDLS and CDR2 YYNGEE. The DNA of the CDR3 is TGTGCCAGCAGCCTCGGGCTGGGGGGAGTGGGAAACATTCAGTACTTC. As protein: CASSLGLGGVGNIQYF.

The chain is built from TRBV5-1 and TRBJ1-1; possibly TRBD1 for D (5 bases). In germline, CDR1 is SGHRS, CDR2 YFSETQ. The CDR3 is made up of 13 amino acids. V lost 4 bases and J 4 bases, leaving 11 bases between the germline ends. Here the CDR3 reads CASSRETGTEAFF. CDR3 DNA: TGCGCCAGCAGCCGAGAAACAGGCACTGAAGCTTTCTTT.

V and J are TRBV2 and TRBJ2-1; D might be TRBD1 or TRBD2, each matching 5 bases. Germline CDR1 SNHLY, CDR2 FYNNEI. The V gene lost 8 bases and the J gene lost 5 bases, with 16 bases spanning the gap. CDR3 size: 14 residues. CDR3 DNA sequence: TGTGCCAGCCTAAGGGGAGTTCTGGACAATGAGCAGTTCTTC. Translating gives CASLRGVLDNEQFF.

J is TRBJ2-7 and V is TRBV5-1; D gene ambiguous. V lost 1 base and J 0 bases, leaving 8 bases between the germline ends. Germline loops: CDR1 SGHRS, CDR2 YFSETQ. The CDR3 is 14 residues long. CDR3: CASSLLVDSYEQYF. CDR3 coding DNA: TGCGCCAGCAGCTTGCTAGTGGACTCCTACGAGCAGTACTTC.

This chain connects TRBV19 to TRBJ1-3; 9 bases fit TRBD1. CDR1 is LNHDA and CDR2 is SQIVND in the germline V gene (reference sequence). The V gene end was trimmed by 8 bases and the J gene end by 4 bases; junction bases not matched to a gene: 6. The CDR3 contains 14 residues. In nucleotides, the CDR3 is TGTGCCAGTCGGACAGGGGTGCGAGGAAACACCATATATTTT. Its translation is CASRTGVRGNTIYF.

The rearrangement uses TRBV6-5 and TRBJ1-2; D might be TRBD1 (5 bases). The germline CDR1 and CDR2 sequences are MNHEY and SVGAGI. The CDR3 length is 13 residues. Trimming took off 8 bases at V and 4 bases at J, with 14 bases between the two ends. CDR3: CASGHEGLYGYTF. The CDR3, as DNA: TGTGCCAGCGGACACGAGGGCCTCTATGGCTACACCTTC.

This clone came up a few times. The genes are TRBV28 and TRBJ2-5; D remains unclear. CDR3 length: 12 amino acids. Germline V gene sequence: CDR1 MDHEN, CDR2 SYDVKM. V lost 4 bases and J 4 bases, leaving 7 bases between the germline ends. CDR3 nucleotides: TGTGCCAGCAGTTCGACGGTAGAGACCCAGTACTTC. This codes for CASSSTVETQYF. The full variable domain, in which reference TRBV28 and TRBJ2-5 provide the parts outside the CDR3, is DVKVTQSSRYLVKRTGEKVFLECVQDMDHENMFWYRQDPGLGLRLIYFSYDVKMKEKGDIPEGYSVSREKKERFSLILESASTNQTSMYLCASSSTVETQYFGPGTRLLVL.

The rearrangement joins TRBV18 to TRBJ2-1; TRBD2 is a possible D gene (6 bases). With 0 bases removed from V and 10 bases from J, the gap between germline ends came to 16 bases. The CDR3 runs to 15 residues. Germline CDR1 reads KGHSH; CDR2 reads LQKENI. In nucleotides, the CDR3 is TGTGCCAGCTCACCACCGTCCGGCGGGAAGGGCGAGCAGTTCTTC. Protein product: CASSPPSGGKGEQFF.

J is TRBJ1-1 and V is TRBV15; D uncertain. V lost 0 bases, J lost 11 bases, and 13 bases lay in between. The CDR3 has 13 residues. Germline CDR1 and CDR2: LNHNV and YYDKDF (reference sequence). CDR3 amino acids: CATSRDGIRWAFF. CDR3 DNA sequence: TGTGCCACCAGCAGAGATGGAATCAGGTGGGCTTTCTTT.

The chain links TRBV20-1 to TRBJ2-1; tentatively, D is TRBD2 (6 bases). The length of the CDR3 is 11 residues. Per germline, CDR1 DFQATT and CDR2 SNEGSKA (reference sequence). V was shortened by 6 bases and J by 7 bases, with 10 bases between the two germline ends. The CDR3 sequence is CSAILANEQFF. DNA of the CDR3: TGCAGTGCCATACTAGCAAATGAGCAGTTCTTC.

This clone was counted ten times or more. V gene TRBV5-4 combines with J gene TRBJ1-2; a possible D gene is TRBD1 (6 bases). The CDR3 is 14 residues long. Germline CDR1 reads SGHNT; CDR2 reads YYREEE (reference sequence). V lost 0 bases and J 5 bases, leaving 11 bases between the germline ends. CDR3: CASSLEPGDYGYTF. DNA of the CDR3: TGTGCCAGCAGCTTGGAGCCAGGGGATTATGGCTACACCTTC.

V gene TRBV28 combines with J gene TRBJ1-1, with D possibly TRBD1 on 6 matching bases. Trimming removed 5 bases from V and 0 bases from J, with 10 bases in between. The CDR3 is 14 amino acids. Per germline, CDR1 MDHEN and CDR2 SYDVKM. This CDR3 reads CASSRQALNTEAFF. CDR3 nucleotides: TGTGCCAGCAGTAGACAGGCTCTGAACACTGAAGCTTTCTTT.

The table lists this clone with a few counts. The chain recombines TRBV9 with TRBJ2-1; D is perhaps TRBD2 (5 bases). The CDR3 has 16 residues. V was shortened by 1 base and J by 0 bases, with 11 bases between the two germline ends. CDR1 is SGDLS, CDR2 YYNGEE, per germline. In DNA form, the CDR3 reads TGTGCCAGCAGCGTATACCCAGCGGCCTCCTACAATGAGCAGTTCTTC. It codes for CASSVYPAASYNEQFF.

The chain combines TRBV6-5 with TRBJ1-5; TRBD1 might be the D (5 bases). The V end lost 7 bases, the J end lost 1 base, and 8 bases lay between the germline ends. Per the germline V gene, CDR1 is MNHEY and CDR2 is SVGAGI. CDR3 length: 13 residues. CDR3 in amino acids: CASIQGSNQPQHF. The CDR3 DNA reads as TGTGCCAGCATCCAGGGCAGCAATCAGCCCCAGCATTTT.

CDR3 bases: TGTGCCAGCAGTGAAGCGGGACAGGGGGCAGATACGCAGTATTTT. Amino acids: CASSEAGQGADTQYF. The chain combines TRBV2 with TRBJ2-3; 11 bases agree with TRBD1. The germline gives CDR1 SNHLY, CDR2 FYNNEI. The V and J ends lost 0 bases and 4 bases, in that order; junction bases with no gene match: 0. The CDR3 has 15 residues. The variable domain in full, with the rest retrieved from reference TRBV2 and TRBJ2-3, is EPEVTQTPSHQVTQMGQEVILRCVPISNHLYFYWYRQILGQKVEFLVSFYNNEISEKSEIFDDQFSVERPDGSNFTLKIRSTKLEDSAMYFCASSEAGQGADTQYFGPGTRLTVL.

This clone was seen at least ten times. As DNA, the CDR3 is TGTGCCAGCAGTGACGTCGGCGGGGCTTTCGACGAGCAGTACTTC. Translated: CASSDVGGAFDEQYF. V and J are TRBV2 and TRBJ2-7, with a weak D call TRBD2 (6 bases). From germline, CDR1 is SNHLY and CDR2 FYNNEI. Trimming shortened V by 3 bases and J by 5 bases, and 17 bases separated the two germline ends. The CDR3 consists of 15 residues.

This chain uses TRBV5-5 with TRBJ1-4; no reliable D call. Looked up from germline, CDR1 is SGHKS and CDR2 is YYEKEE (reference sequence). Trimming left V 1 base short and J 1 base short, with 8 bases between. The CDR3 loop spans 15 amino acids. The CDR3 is CASSLRAGTNEKLFF. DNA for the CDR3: TGTGCCAGCAGCTTGAGAGCAGGAACTAATGAAAAACTGTTTTTT.

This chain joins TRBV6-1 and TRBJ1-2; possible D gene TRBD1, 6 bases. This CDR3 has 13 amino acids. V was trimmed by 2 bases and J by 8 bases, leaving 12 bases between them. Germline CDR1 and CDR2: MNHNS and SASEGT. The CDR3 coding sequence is TGTGCCAGCAGTGAATTGGCAGGGGAAGGCTACACCTTC. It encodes CASSELAGEGYTF.

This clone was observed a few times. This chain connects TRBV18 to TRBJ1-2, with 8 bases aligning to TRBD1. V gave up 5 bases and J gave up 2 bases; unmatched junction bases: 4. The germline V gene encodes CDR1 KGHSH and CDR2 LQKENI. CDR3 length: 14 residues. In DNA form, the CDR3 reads TGTGCCAGCTCAACGACAGGGGCAAACTATGGCTACACCTTC. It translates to CASSTTGANYGYTF.

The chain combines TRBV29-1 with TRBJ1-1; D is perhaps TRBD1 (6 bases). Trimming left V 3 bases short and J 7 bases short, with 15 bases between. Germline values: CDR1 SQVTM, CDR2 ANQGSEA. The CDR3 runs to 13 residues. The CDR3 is CSVEDSRRGEAFF. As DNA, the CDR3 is TGCAGCGTTGAGGACAGCCGGAGGGGTGAAGCTTTCTTT.